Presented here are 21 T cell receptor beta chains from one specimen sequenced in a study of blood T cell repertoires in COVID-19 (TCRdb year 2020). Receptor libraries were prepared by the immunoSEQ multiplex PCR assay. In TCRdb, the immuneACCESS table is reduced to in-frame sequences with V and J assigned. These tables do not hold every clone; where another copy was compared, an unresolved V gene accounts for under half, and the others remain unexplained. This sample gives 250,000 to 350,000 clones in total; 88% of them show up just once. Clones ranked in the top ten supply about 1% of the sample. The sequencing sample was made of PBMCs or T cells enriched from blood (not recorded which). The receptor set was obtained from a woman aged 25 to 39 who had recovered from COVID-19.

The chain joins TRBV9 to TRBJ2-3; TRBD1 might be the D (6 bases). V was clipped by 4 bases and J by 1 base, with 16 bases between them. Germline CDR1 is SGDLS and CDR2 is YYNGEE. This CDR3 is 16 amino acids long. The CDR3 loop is CASSIRGSLGTDTQYF. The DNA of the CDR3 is TGTGCCAGCAGCATTAGGGGGTCCCTTGGCACAGATACGCAGTATTTT.

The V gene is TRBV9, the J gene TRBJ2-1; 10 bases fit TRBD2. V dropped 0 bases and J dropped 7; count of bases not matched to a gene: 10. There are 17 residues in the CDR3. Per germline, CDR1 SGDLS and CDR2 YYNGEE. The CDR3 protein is CASSVAEVLAGVNEQFF. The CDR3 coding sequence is TGTGCCAGCAGCGTAGCTGAGGTCCTAGCGGGAGTAAATGAGCAGTTCTTC.

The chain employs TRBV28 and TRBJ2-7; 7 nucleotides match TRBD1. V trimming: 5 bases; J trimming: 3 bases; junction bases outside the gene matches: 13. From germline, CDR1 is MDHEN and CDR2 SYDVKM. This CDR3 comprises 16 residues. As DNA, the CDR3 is TGTGCCAGCAGTGCGCCACTTCCGGGACAGTTCTACGAGCAGTACTTC. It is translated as CASSAPLPGQFYEQYF.

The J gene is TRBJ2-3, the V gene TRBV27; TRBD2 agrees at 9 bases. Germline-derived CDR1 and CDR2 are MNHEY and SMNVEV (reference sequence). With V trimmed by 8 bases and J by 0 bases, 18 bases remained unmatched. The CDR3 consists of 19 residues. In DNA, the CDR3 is TGTGCCAGCCCAACACAGGGCCTAGCGGGATCTTCTAGCACAGATACGCAGTATTTT. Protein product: CASPTQGLAGSSSTDTQYF.

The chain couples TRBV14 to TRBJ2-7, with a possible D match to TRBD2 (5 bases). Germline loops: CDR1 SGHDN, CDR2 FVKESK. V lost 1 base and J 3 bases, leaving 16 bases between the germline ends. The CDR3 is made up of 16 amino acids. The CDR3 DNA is TGTGCCAGCAGCCAAGGCTTTATGGGGAGATTCTACGAGCAGTACTTC. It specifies CASSQGFMGRFYEQYF.

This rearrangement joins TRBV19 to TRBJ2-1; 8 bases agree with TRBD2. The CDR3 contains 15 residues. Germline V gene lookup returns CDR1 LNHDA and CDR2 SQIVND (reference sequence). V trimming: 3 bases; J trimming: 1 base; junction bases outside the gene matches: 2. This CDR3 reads CASSISGVSYNEQFF. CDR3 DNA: TGTGCCAGTAGTATTAGCGGGGTTTCCTACAATGAGCAGTTCTTC.

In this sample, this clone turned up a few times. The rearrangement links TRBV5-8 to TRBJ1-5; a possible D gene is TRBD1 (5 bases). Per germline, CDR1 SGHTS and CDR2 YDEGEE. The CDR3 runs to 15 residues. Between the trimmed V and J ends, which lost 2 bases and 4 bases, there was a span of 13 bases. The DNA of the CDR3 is TGTGCCAGCAGCTTTCAGGGAGGAGGAAATCAGCCCCAGCATTTT. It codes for CASSFQGGGNQPQHF. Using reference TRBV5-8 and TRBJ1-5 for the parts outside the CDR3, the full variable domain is EAGVTQSPTHLIKTRGQQATLRCSPISGHTSVYWYQQALGLGLQFLLWYDEGEERNRGNFPPRFSGRQFPNYSSELNVNALELEDSALYLCASSFQGGGNQPQHFGDGTRLSIL.

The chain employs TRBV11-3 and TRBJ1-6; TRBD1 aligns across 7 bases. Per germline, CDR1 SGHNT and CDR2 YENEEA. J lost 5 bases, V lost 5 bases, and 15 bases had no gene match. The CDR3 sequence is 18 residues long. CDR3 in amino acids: CASSRQLLRDSHNSPLHF. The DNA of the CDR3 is TGTGCCAGCAGCCGCCAGCTCCTGAGGGACAGCCATAATTCACCCCTCCACTTT.

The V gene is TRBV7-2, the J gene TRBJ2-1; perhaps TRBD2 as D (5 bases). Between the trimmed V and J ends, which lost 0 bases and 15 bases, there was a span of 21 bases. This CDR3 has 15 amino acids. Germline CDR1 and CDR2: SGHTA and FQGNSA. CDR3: CASSLAGDPGYKTFF. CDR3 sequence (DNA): TGTGCCAGCAGCTTAGCGGGAGACCCGGGTTATAAAACGTTCTTC.

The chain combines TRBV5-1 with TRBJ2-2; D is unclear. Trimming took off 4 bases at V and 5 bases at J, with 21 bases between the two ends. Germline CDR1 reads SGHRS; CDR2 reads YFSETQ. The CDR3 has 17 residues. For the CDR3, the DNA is TGCGCCAGCAGCCTAAGAGGTCTCGCTAGGAAAACCGGGGAGCTGTTTTTT. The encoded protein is CASSLRGLARKTGELFF.

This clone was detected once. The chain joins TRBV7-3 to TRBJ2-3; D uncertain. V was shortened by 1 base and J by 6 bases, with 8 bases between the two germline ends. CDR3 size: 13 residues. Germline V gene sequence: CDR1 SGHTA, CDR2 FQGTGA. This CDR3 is CASSLNPSDTQYF. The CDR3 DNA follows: TGTGCCAGCAGCTTAAACCCTAGTGATACGCAGTATTTT.

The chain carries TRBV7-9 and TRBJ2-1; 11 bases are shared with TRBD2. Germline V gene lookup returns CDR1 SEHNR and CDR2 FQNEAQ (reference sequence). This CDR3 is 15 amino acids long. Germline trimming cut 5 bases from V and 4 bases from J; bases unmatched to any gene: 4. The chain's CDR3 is CASSPGTSGYNEQFF. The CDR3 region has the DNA TGTGCCAGCAGCCCGGGGACTAGCGGATACAATGAGCAGTTCTTC.

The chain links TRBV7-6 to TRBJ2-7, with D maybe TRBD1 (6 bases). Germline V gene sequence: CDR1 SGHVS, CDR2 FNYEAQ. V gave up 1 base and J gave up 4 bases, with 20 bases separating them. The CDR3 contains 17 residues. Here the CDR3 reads CASSLVVGQGLRYEQYF. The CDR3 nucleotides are TGTGCCAGCAGCTTAGTTGTCGGGCAGGGGCTAAGGTACGAGCAGTACTTC.

CDR3 loop: CASSLMREGYNEQFF. The CDR3 region has the DNA TGTGCCAGCAGTTTGATGAGGGAAGGATACAATGAGCAGTTCTTC. The rearrangement uses TRBV28 and TRBJ2-1; possible D gene TRBD2, 5 bases. Germline-derived CDR1 and CDR2 are MDHEN and SYDVKM. Trimming took off 3 bases at V and 4 bases at J, with 13 bases between the two ends. CDR3 length: 15 residues.

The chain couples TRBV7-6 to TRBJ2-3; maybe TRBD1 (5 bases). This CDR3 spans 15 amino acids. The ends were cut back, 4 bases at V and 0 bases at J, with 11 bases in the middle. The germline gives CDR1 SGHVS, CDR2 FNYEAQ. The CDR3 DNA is TGTGCCAGCAGCTCACAGGTCCTAAGCACAGATACGCAGTATTTT. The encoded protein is CASSSQVLSTDTQYF.

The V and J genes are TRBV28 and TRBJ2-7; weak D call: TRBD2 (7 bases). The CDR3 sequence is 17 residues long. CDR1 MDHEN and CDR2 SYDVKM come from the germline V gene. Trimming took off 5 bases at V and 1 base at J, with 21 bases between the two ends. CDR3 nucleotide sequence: TGTGCCAGCAGTCCGCGTTGGGGGCGCGGGGGTTCCTACGAGCAGTACTTC. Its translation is CASSPRWGRGGSYEQYF. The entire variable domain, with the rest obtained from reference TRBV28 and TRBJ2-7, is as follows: DVKVTQSSRYLVKRTGEKVFLECVQDMDHENMFWYRQDPGLGLRLIYFSYDVKMKEKGDIPEGYSVSREKKERFSLILESASTNQTSMYLCASSPRWGRGGSYEQYFGPGTRLTVT.

The CDR3 DNA reads TGTGCCAGTAGTATCTCAGTTCAAGAGACCCAGTACTTC. The encoded protein is CASSISVQETQYF. The V call is TRBV19, the J call TRBJ2-5; D not resolved. Germline V CDR1 and CDR2: LNHDA, SQIVND (reference sequence). CDR3 length: 13 amino acids. The V and J ends lost 3 bases and 2 bases respectively, with 7 bases between them.

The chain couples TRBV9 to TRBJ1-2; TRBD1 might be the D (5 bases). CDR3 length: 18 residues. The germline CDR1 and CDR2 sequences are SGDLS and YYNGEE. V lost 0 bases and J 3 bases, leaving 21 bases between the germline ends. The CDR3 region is CASSVDPRAYATDYGYTF. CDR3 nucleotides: TGTGCCAGCAGCGTAGATCCCAGGGCATACGCTACGGACTATGGCTACACCTTC.

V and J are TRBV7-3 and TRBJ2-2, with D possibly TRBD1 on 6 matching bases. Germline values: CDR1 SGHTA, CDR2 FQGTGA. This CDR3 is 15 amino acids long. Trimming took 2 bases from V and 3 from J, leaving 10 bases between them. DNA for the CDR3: TGTGCCAGCAGCTTATATCCAGGGGACACCGGGGAGCTGTTTTTT. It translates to CASSLYPGDTGELFF. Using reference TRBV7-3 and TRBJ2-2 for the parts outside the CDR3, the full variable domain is GAGVSQTPSNKVTEKGKYVELRCDPISGHTALYWYRQSLGQGPEFLIYFQGTGAADDSGLPNDRFFAVRPEGSVSTLKIQRTERGDSAVYLCASSLYPGDTGELFFGEGSRLTVL.

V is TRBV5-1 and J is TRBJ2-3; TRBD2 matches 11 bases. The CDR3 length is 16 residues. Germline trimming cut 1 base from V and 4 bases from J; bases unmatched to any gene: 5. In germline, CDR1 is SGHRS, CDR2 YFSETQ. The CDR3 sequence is CASSLWSGLAADTQYF. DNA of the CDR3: TGCGCCAGCAGCTTGTGGTCGGGACTAGCGGCAGATACGCAGTATTTT.

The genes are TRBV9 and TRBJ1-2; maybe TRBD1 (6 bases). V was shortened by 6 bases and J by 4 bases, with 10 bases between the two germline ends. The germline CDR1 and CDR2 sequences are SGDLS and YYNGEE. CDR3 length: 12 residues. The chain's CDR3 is CASTQGFYGYTF. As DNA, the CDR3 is TGTGCCAGCACCCAGGGGTTCTATGGCTACACCTTC.